Listed below are T cell receptor beta chains from one sample, sequenced in a study of control samples from healthy donors and cancer patients. Some clones are missing from TCRdb's copy, which holds only in-frame ones; the method was immunoSEQ multiplex PCR. The sample lists around 200,000 clones; 85% to 95% were seen once. Input material: blood. The receptors originated from a man aged 45 to 65 in good health. Both conserved end residues are trimmed from each CDR3.

v_gene	j_gene	CDR3aa
TRBV7-8	TRBJ1-1	ASSPDRATEAF
TRBV27	TRBJ1-1	ASSSGGAGLNTEAF
TRBV15	TRBJ1-4	ATSRDQGFSNEKLF
TRBV11-2	TRBJ2-2	ASSLEVAGELF
TRBV19	TRBJ1-1	ASSRGGYTEAF
TRBV2	TRBJ1-1	ASSAGQVNTEAF
TRBV5-4	TRBJ2-7	ASSLKRGSFPEQY
TRBV13	TRBJ2-2	ASSLGQSNTGELF
TRBV6-6	TRBJ1-3	ASSNGQFSGNTIY
TRBV5-1	TRBJ1-1	ASKTVNTEAF
TRBV28	TRBJ1-1	ASSWGAQGASEAF
TRBV5-1	TRBJ2-3	ASRTGTGGTDTQY
TRBV11-2	TRBJ1-6	ASSPQGRGNSPLH
TRBV7-9	TRBJ2-5	ASSFERVQETQY
TRBV4-1	TRBJ2-1	ASSPNSGGRNEQF